The 31 T cell receptor beta chains below were found in one sample sequenced in a study of CD8 T cells in ankylosing spondylitis. TCRdb re-called the 5' RACE reads with MiXCR, one entry per CDR3 protein. The sample includes roughly 230,000 distinct CDR3 sequences, roughly 8% of them seen just once. The sequenced sample consisted of blood, either unsorted or a sorted T cell fraction (not recorded which). All receptors come from a female donor with ankylosing spondylitis or in good health (not recorded which).

This clonotype was seen ten or more times. The rearrangement links TRBV20-1 to TRBJ2-1; D remains unclear. Trimming took 6 bases from V and 6 from J, leaving 12 bases between them. This CDR3 has 12 residues. Germline-derived CDR1 and CDR2 are DFQATT and SNEGSKA (reference sequence). The CDR3 bases are TGCAGTGCCCCCCCGACTTTCAATGAGCAGTTCTTC. This codes for CSAPPTFNEQFF.

Many counts were recorded for this clonotype. The DNA of the CDR3 is TGTGCCAGCAGCCCCAGTACGGGGGGCAATGAGCAGTTCTTC. Amino acids: CASSPSTGGNEQFF. The chain combines TRBV7-2 with TRBJ2-1; 7 nucleotides line up with TRBD2. This CDR3 is built from 14 residues. V was clipped by 5 bases and J by 6 bases; unmatched bases: 7. Germline V gene lookup returns CDR1 SGHTA and CDR2 FQGNSA.

This clonotype was seen at least ten times. The chain recombines TRBV7-2 with TRBJ1-2; a weak D match, TRBD1 (5 bases). The germline V and J ends were trimmed by 1 base and 7 bases, with 10 bases remaining between them. Per germline, CDR1 SGHTA and CDR2 FQGNSA. CDR3 length equals 13 residues. CDR3 in DNA: TGTGCCAGCAGCTTAGAATGGGGCGGTGGCTACACCTTC. Protein sequence: CASSLEWGGGYTF.

The genes are TRBV7-2 and TRBJ1-2; D gene ambiguous. Germline CDR1 SGHTA, CDR2 FQGNSA. V was trimmed by 1 base and J by 2 bases, leaving 5 bases between them. The CDR3 length is 13 residues. The CDR3 is CASSLVMNYGYTF. The CDR3 nucleotides are TGTGCCAGCAGCTTAGTTATGAACTATGGCTACACCTTC. Using reference TRBV7-2 and TRBJ1-2 for the parts outside the CDR3, the full variable domain is GAGVSQSPSNKVTEKGKDVELRCDPISGHTALYWYRQSLGQGLEFLIYFQGNSAPDKSGLPSDRFSAERTGGSVSTLTIQRTQQEDSAVYLCASSLVMNYGYTFGSGTRLTVV.

This clonotype was seen more than once but under ten times. The chain recombines TRBV27 with TRBJ2-2, with D tentatively TRBD1 (6 bases). Per the germline V gene, CDR1 is MNHEY and CDR2 is SMNVEV (reference sequence). This CDR3 has 15 residues. V lost 6 bases and J lost 10, with 21 bases in between. The DNA of the CDR3 is TGTGCCAGCAGCCTCCGGGACACCCTCCCGGTGGAGCTGTTTTTT. Translation gives CASSLRDTLPVELFF.

This clonotype was detected many times. The chain is built from TRBV6-1 and TRBJ1-2; D gene ambiguous. Germline V gene data show CDR1 as MNHNS and CDR2 as SASEGT. Trimming stripped 2 bases from V and 0 bases from J, with 7 bases between. There are 14 residues in the CDR3. This chain's CDR3 is CASSELSSNYGYTF. The CDR3 DNA follows: TGTGCCAGCAGTGAACTCTCCTCTAACTATGGCTACACCTTC.

This clonotype occurred many times. The chain is built from TRBV10-3 and TRBJ2-5; the match to TRBD2 covers 11 bases. Trimming at V came to 4 bases and at J to 3 bases, leaving 4 bases not matched to a gene. The germline V gene has CDR1 ENHRY and CDR2 SYGVKD. The length of the CDR3 is 15 residues. CDR3 sequence: CAISVTSGAEETQYF. The CDR3 region has the DNA TGTGCCATCAGTGTGACTAGCGGGGCTGAAGAGACCCAGTACTTC.

This clonotype was detected a few times. V and J are TRBV25-1 and TRBJ2-7, with 9 bases aligning to TRBD2. The CDR3 has 14 amino acids. The germline CDR1 and CDR2 sequences are MGHDK and SYGVNS. Trimming took 5 bases from V and 3 from J; bases not matched to a gene: 5. The CDR3 loop reads CASSLAGTFYEQYF. The DNA for the CDR3 is TGTGCCAGCAGTCTAGCGGGGACCTTCTACGAGCAGTACTTC.

This clonotype has ten or more counts. The chain has TRBV6-1 and TRBJ1-1; D remains unclear. V dropped 7 bases and J dropped 1 base, with 4 bases sitting between them. Germline V gene sequence: CDR1 MNHNS, CDR2 SASEGT. CDR3 size: 11 residues. The DNA for the CDR3 is TGTGCCAGCAATACGAACACTGAAGCTTTCTTT. Translation: CASNTNTEAFF.

Concerning this clonotype itself: At one of its ends the junction is not consistent with the germline gene, which may arise from a read error. This chain links TRBV12-3 or TRBV12-4 with TRBJ2-7; D possibly corresponds to TRBD2 (7 bases). The CDR3 contains 18 residues. In DNA form, the CDR3 reads TGTGCCATCAGTTTCTTCGGAGGGGGGGATCACCAATTCTACGAGCAGTACTTC. Protein product: CAISFFGGGDHQFYEQYF.

Many counts were recorded for this clonotype. J is TRBJ2-7 and V is TRBV5-1; either TRBD1 or TRBD2 may supply D (5 bases each). V was pared by 1 base and J by 4 bases, with 9 bases between. The length of the CDR3 is 13 residues. Germline V gene data show CDR1 as SGHRS and CDR2 as YFSETQ. The CDR3 spells CASSLLGPYEQYF. In DNA, the CDR3 is TGCGCCAGCAGCTTGCTGGGACCTTACGAGCAGTACTTC.

The sample holds many counts of this clonotype. The chain couples TRBV12-3 or TRBV12-4 to TRBJ1-2; TRBD1 might be the D (6 bases). V gave up 6 bases and J gave up 4 bases, with 12 bases separating them. The CDR3 totals 13 residues. The CDR3 loop reads CASSAFRGYGYTF. CDR3 DNA sequence: TGTGCCAGCAGCGCCTTCAGGGGCTATGGCTACACCTTC.

This clonotype occurred many times. The chain links TRBV7-8 to TRBJ2-3; possibly TRBD2 for D (5 bases). This CDR3 contains 14 residues. From germline, CDR1 is SGHVS and CDR2 FQNEAQ. The V end was cut by 3 bases, the J end by 2 bases, with 9 bases between. CDR3 sequence reads: CASSFRGFTDTQYF. CDR3 DNA sequence: TGTGCCAGCAGCTTCCGGGGTTTCACAGATACGCAGTATTTT.

As DNA, the CDR3 is TGTGCCAACAGGACCGGGACTCCGCAAGAGACCCAGTACTTC. Residues: CANRTGTPQETQYF. The rearrangement uses TRBV2 and TRBJ2-5; D might be TRBD2 (6 bases). This CDR3 is built from 14 residues. Looked up from germline, CDR1 is SNHLY and CDR2 is FYNNEI. V gave up 10 bases and J gave up 2 bases, with 17 bases separating them.

This clonotype appeared many times. The V gene is TRBV30, the J gene TRBJ2-7; perhaps D is TRBD1 or TRBD2 (5 bases each). The germline V gene has CDR1 GTSNPN and CDR2 SVGIG (reference sequence). CDR3 size: 15 residues. Trimming took off 5 bases at V and 2 bases at J, with 19 bases between the two ends. The DNA for the CDR3 is TGTGCCTGGCACCACCGGGACCAAACTCCCTACGAGCAGTACTTC. As protein: CAWHHRDQTPYEQYF.

This clonotype was seen many times. The CDR3 does not end in the conserved phenylalanine or tryptophan, so this is likely a read error. The chain recombines TRBV27 with TRBJ1-1; the match to TRBD1 covers 9 bases. The V segment lost 4 bases and the J segment 0 bases; nucleotides outside the gene matches: 6. The CDR3 loop spans 16 amino acids. Germline V gene data show CDR1 as MNHEY and CDR2 as SMNVEV (reference sequence). Here the CDR3 reads CASSSGQGRVNTEAFL. The CDR3 nucleotides read TGTGCCAGCAGTTCGGGACAGGGCCGAGTGAACACTGAAGCTTTCCTT.

This clonotype was counted between two and nine times. The V and J genes are TRBV7-2 and TRBJ2-1; D unresolved. CDR1 SGHTA and CDR2 FQGNSA come from the germline V gene. The V and J ends lost 5 bases and 10 bases respectively, with 15 bases between them. CDR3 length equals 13 residues. CDR3 in amino acids: CASSPLTGWEQFF. In nucleotides, the CDR3 is TGTGCCAGCAGCCCTCTTACCGGTTGGGAGCAGTTCTTC.

This clonotype has at least ten counts. The rearrangement uses TRBV24-1 and TRBJ2-1; the match to TRBD1 covers 7 bases. Looked up from germline, CDR1 is KGHDR and CDR2 is SFDVKD. The CDR3 consists of 13 residues. The V and J ends lost 7 bases and 7 bases, in that order; junction bases with no gene match: 6. The CDR3 spells CATRTGIGNEQFF. CDR3 nucleotides: TGTGCCACCAGGACAGGGATCGGAAATGAGCAGTTCTTC.

In its sample, this clonotype was seen many times. The chain carries TRBV5-1 and TRBJ2-1; TRBD2 might be the D (6 bases). Trimming left V 0 bases short and J 11 bases short, with 6 bases between. Germline values: CDR1 SGHRS, CDR2 YFSETQ. The CDR3 runs to 11 residues. CDR3 amino acids: CASSLGGKQFF. The CDR3 bases are TGCGCCAGCAGCTTGGGCGGGAAGCAGTTCTTC.

This clonotype was seen many times. The chain has TRBV6-1 and TRBJ2-7; 8 bases align to TRBD2. Germline loops: CDR1 MNHNS, CDR2 SASEGT. J lost 3 bases, V lost 5 bases, and 6 bases had no gene match. The CDR3 contains 14 residues. The CDR3 reads CASSPLAVRYEQYF. In DNA form, the CDR3 reads TGTGCCAGCAGTCCACTAGCGGTCCGCTACGAGCAGTACTTC.

This clonotype came up many times. The V gene is TRBV9, the J gene TRBJ1-1; 8 nucleotides agree with TRBD1. The CDR3 contains 17 residues. The trim removed 0 bases at V and 1 base at J, leaving 8 bases unmatched. CDR1 SGDLS and CDR2 YYNGEE come from the germline V gene. CDR3 residues: CASSVDPTGDGNTEAFF. The CDR3 region has the DNA TGTGCCAGCAGCGTAGACCCGACAGGGGACGGGAACACTGAAGCTTTCTTT.

This clonotype was seen many times. V and J are TRBV7-2 and TRBJ2-3; the match to TRBD2 covers 12 bases. From germline, CDR1 is SGHTA and CDR2 FQGNSA. V dropped 5 bases and J dropped 0; count of bases not matched to a gene: 3. CDR3 length: 16 residues. CDR3 sequence reads: CASSPGLAGSTDTQYF. CDR3 DNA sequence: TGTGCCAGCAGCCCAGGACTAGCGGGGAGCACAGATACGCAGTATTTT.

About this clonotype itself: This may be a read error: a much more frequent sequence differs by one nucleotide. The chain combines TRBV11-2 with TRBJ2-5, with D perhaps matching TRBD1 or TRBD2 (5 bases each). The CDR3 runs 13 residues. The germline V gene encodes CDR1 SGHAT and CDR2 FQNNGV. The CDR3, as DNA: TGTGCCAGCAGCTTAGCAGGGTCGGGGACCCAGTCCTTC. Translation: CASSLAGSGTQSF.

This clonotype was found many times. The rearrangement uses TRBV14 and TRBJ2-3, with TRBD1 as a possible D gene (5 bases). Per germline, CDR1 SGHDN and CDR2 FVKESK. This CDR3 contains 14 residues. V was clipped by 0 bases and J by 4 bases, with 8 bases between them. The CDR3 reads CASSQETVPDTQYF. CDR3 nucleotides: TGTGCCAGCAGCCAAGAGACAGTGCCAGATACGCAGTATTTT. Based on the CDR3 plus reference TRBV14 and TRBJ2-3, the full variable domain is EAGVTQFPSHSVIEKGQTVTLRCDPISGHDNLYWYRRVMGKEIKFLLHFVKESKQDESGMPNNRFLAERTGGTYSTLKVQPAELEDSGVYFCASSQETVPDTQYFGPGTRLTVL.

This clonotype was detected many times. The chain is built from TRBV5-1 and TRBJ2-7, with 10 positions matching TRBD2. CDR1 and CDR2 (germline): SGHRS, YFSETQ. V lost 1 base, J lost 4 bases, and 8 bases stayed unmatched. The CDR3 spans 16 residues. DNA of the CDR3: TGCGCCAGCAGCTTGCCACCTAGCGGGAGACGGTACGAGCAGTACTTC. Protein sequence: CASSLPPSGRRYEQYF.

This clonotype was picked up many times. This chain joins TRBV5-4 and TRBJ2-3, with 14 positions matching TRBD2. V trimming: 0 bases; J trimming: 1 base; junction bases outside the gene matches: 10. The CDR3 has 20 amino acids. The germline V gene has CDR1 SGHNT and CDR2 YYREEE (reference sequence). CDR3 nucleotide sequence: TGTGCCAGCAGCTTGGCGGGGGAATCGGGACTAGCGGGAGGCACAGATACGCAGTATTTT. Its translation: CASSLAGESGLAGGTDTQYF.

This clonotype occurred many times. V usage is TRBV12-3 or TRBV12-4 and J usage is TRBJ2-1; 7 bases agree with TRBD1. The V gene end was trimmed by 6 bases and the J gene end by 8 bases; junction bases not matched to a gene: 10. The CDR3 is 14 residues long. The CDR3 coding sequence is TGTGCCAGCAGGGGGACAGACCGCTATCATGAGCAGTTCTTC. Encoded protein: CASRGTDRYHEQFF.

This clonotype was detected many times. This chain's CDR3 is CASSYSRGADTQYF. Written as DNA, the CDR3 is TGTGCCAGCAGTTACTCGAGGGGCGCAGATACGCAGTATTTT. The V gene is TRBV6-5, the J gene TRBJ2-3; D possibly matches TRBD1 or TRBD2 (5 bases each). Germline V gene lookup returns CDR1 MNHEY and CDR2 SVGAGI. V lost 0 bases and J lost 4, with 8 bases in between. The CDR3 runs to 14 residues.

In its sample, this clonotype was seen a few times. This chain connects TRBV7-9 to TRBJ1-2; possible D gene TRBD1, 6 bases. The ends were cut back, 5 bases at V and 4 bases at J, with 23 bases in the middle. This CDR3 is built from 17 residues. The germline V gene has CDR1 SEHNR and CDR2 FQNEAQ (reference sequence). The CDR3 loop reads CASSPTLGGEGVYGYTF. In DNA form, the CDR3 reads TGTGCCAGCAGCCCGACCCTTGGCGGGGAGGGGGTCTATGGCTACACCTTC.

This clonotype was seen a few times. The chain carries TRBV7-2 and TRBJ2-5; TRBD2 aligns across 7 bases. V lost 3 bases to trimming and J lost 5 bases; unmatched junction nucleotides: 6. Germline CDR1 reads SGHTA; CDR2 reads FQGNSA. The CDR3 length is 14 residues. CDR3 nucleotides: TGTGCCAGCAGCTTGGGGGGGGGGACGGAGACCCAGTACTTC. Its translation: CASSLGGGTETQYF.

This clonotype was seen ten or more times. The CDR3 is CASRPDRGAGNTIYF. CDR3 DNA: TGTGCCAGCAGACCGGACAGGGGCGCTGGAAACACCATATATTTT. The chain has TRBV7-9 and TRBJ1-3; 9 bases agree with TRBD1. The length of the CDR3 is 15 residues. After removal of 6 bases from V and 2 bases from J, the junction contained 5 bases not matched to a gene. Germline V lookup: CDR1 SEHNR, CDR2 FQNEAQ (reference sequence).